This T cell receptor beta chain was observed in a study of blood T cell repertoires in COVID-19. Study-level information: T cells, B-cell-depleted T cells, or PBMCs supplied cDNA or gDNA.

Original handling: Amplification of reference gene primers provided the estimated nucleated cell counts. Here immunoSEQ multiplex PCR was the method, and the copy in TCRdb shows in-frame clones only, minus some. That table is the source of V, J and clone size, and D and trimming were worked out from the DNA. This table has approximately 120,000 clones, 80% to 90% appearing once. Trimming took 2 bases from V and 3 from J; bases not matched to a gene: 1. Germline CDR1 is SGHRS and CDR2 is YFSETQ. The CDR3 has 13 residues. This chain connects TRBV5-1 to TRBJ1-1, with 7 bases that match TRBD1. The sequence came from a human donor in a cohort sampled during active COVID-19. Sequencing used peripheral blood. The CDR3 sequence is CASSFTGDTEAFF. In DNA form, the CDR3 reads TGCGCCAGCAGCTTTACAGGGGACACTGAAGCTTTCTTT.